Here is one TCR beta chain with its context. What it recognizes is unknown. As to time point: newly diagnosed GD, antithyroid drugs for less than 3 months. Preparation of the TCR library used RNA extracted from PBMCs. This sample is part of a study of regulatory T cells in long-lasting Graves disease. Overall study findings and caveats: Persistent disease showed a preference for TRBV28, TRBJ1-2 and TRBJ2-5.

J was trimmed by 2 bases and V by 4 bases; bases with no gene match: 12. The CDR3 extends over 17 amino acids. Library construction for TCR beta used iRepertoire HTBI primers and Arm-PCR of CDR3 regions. TCRdb ran MiXCR on the multiplex PCR reads and lists one entry per CDR3 protein. The sample lists about 460,000 distinct CDR3 sequences, about 15% seen once, with roughly 15% in the top ten. The same sample was also studied in work on T cells in Graves' hyperthyroidism and ophthalmopathy. As reported in that work: HTBI primers were used for first-round RT-PCR of the TCR CDR3. For ophthalmopathy, model prediction preceded onset by a median about 6 months.

The gene calls are TRBV12-3 or TRBV12-4 and TRBJ2-7; TRBD1 matches 9 bases. The TCR comes from a woman in her forties or fifties with Graves disease. The starting material was peripheral blood mononuclear cells (PBMCs), obtained at new diagnosis, from a patient treated with antithyroid drugs. Written as DNA, the CDR3 is TGTGCCAGCAGTTCGGGTGGGGGGACAGGGTCACCCTACGAGCAGTACTTC. Encoded protein: CASSSGGGTGSPYEQYF.